The T cell receptor beta chain under discussion was sequenced for a study of beta chain features in type 1 diabetes. Study results and caveats: TCRB CDR3s were moderately but significantly shorter in Type 1 diabetes patients in all four CD4+ subsets. The question of HLA type influencing TCRB rearrangement was one that remained unresolved here.

Points on this clone: The antigen remains undetermined.

Since all of the isolated RNA was reverse transcribed, expressed TCRB transcripts were what got sequenced. Clones were sequenced by immunoSEQ multiplex PCR, and TCRdb holds only the in-frame ones, with some missing. The table has about 280,000 clones, approximately 16% seen once. The clonotype comes from a man between 18 and 29 years old with type 1 diabetes. Specimen: naive CD4+ T cells from blood.

CDR3 coding DNA: TGTGCCAGCAGTCTAGCGGCCCCCACAGATACGCAGTATTTT. Protein product: CASSLAAPTDTQYF. The rearrangement joins TRBV27 to TRBJ2-3; 7 bases agree with TRBD2. V lost 5 bases, J lost 2 bases, and 4 bases stayed unmatched. CDR3 length: 14 amino acids. Germline loops: CDR1 MNHEY, CDR2 SMNVEV (reference sequence).